Listed here is a single T cell receptor (beta chain). Its specificity is not known. These data come from a study of metastatic and nonmetastatic thyroid tumors. In the study overall: Thyroid patients, malignant and benign, had repertoires compared across blood and tumor or nodule tissue.

V lost 6 bases, J lost 6 bases, and 15 bases stayed unmatched. This CDR3 is built from 16 residues. Broader study findings: Malignant thyroid tumors reportedly exceeded benign nodules significantly in TCR beta diversity, with the difference appearing in blood and tumor.

Thyroid surgery was performed in patients who had received no treatment beforehand. In the original analysis: It was from CDR3 differences across clinicopathological groups that a distant-metastasis classifier for papillary thyroid cancer was built. Through MiXCR, TCRdb re-clonotyped the PCR reads. The V and J calls and clone size are TCRdb's, not the authors'. The sample has tens of thousands of clones; roughly 26% are singletons. The receptor was isolated from a female donor with papillary thyroid cancer or a benign thyroid nodule (not recorded which). Some clones in this sample may be carry-over from other donors' samples. Sequenced: blood. J is TRBJ2-7 and V is TRBV12-3 or TRBV12-4, with 9 bases matching TRBD2. CDR3 in amino acids: CASRPAPSGMPSEQYF. The CDR3 coding sequence is TGTGCCAGCAGACCTGCCCCTAGCGGGATGCCCTCCGAGCAGTACTTC.